Presented here are 2 T cell receptor beta chains from one specimen sequenced in a study of blood T cells in healthy people across ages. Through a sample-barcoded 5' primer and a J-beta primer mix, a second PCR was run for roughly 6 to 11 cycles. TCRdb passed the 5' RACE reads through MiXCR, listing each CDR3 protein once. The table records roughly 650,000 distinct CDR3 sequences, about 30% of them present only once. Sequencing was carried out using blood. The receptor source for this set is a woman of 80 years or more in good health.

This clonotype was seen ten or more times. This chain joins TRBV5-1 and TRBJ2-1; perhaps TRBD1 as D (5 bases). Germline V gene sequence: CDR1 SGHRS, CDR2 YFSETQ. The CDR3 runs to 19 residues. Trimming removed 4 bases from V and 7 bases from J, with 30 bases in between. The CDR3, as DNA: TGCGCCAGCAGCCGCTCAATCACGGATAGGCGAGGAGACAGAAATGAGCAGTTCTTC. Amino acids: CASSRSITDRRGDRNEQFF.

There are a few counts of this clonotype. A clone one base away is much larger, so this may be a read error. DNA of the CDR3: TGTGCCAGCAGCTTAGCTTCGTCGAGGGGGGCCCAGTACTTC. It specifies CASSLASSRGAQYF. The chain couples TRBV7-6 to TRBJ2-5, with D possibly called TRBD1 or TRBD2 (6 bases each). CDR1 and CDR2 (germline): SGHVS, FNYEAQ. The CDR3 covers 14 residues. The V end lost 0 bases, the J end lost 9 bases, and 14 bases lay between the germline ends.